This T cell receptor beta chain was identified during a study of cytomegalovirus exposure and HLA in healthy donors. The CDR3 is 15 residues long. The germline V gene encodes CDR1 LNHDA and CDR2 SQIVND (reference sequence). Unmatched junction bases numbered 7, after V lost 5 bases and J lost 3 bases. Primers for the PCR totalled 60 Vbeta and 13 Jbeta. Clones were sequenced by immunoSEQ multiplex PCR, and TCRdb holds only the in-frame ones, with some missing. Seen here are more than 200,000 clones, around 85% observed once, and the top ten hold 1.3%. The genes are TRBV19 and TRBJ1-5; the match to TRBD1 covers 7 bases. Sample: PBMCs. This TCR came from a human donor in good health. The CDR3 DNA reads TGTGCCAGTAGTCCCGAAACAGGGGTCAATCAGCCCCAGCATTTT. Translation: CASSPETGVNQPQHF.